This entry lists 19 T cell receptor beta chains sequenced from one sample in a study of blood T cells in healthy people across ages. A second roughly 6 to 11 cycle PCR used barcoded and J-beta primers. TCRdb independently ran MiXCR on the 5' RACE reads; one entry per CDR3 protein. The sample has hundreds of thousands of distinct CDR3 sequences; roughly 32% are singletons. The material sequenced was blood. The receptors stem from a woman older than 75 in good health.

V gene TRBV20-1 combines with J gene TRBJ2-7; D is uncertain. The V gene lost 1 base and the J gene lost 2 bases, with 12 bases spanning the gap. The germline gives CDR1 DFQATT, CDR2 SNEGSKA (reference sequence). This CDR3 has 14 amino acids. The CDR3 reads CSARVGQSTYEQYF. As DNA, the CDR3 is TGCAGTGCTAGAGTCGGCCAATCTACCTACGAGCAGTACTTC.

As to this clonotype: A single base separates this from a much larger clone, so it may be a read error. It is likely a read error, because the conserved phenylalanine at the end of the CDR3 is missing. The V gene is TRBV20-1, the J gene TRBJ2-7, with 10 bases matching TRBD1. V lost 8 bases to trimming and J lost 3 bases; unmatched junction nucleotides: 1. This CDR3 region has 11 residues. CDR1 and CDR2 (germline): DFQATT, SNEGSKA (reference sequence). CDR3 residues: CSWTGGYEQYL. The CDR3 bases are TGCAGTTGGACAGGGGGCTACGAGCAGTACCTC.

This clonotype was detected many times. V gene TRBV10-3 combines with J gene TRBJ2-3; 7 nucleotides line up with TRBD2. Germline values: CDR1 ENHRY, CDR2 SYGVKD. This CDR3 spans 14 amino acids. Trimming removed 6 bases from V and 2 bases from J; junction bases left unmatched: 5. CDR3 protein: CAIRGGTPTDTQYF. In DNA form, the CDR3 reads TGTGCCATCAGGGGGGGGACCCCCACAGATACGCAGTATTTT.

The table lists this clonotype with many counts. Written as DNA, the CDR3 is TGTGCCAGCACTTTCGGACAGGGGGCGAATCAGCCCCAGCATTTT. Protein product: CASTFGQGANQPQHF. The chain uses TRBV28 and TRBJ1-5; 11 bases match TRBD1. Germline values: CDR1 MDHEN, CDR2 SYDVKM. The CDR3 is 15 residues long. Trimming at V came to 7 bases and at J to 4 bases, leaving 6 bases not matched to a gene.

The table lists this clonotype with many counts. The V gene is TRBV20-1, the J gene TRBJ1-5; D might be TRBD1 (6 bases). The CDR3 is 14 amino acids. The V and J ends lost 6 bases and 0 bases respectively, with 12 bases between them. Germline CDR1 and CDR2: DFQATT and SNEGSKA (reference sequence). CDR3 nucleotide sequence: TGCAGTGCACAGGGATCTGATAGCAATCAGCCCCAGCATTTT. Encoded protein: CSAQGSDSNQPQHF.

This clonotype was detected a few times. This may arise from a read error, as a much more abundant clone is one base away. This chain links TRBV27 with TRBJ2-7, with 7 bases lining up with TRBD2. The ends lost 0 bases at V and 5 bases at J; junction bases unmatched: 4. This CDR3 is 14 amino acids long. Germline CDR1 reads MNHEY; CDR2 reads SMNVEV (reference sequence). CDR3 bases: TGTGCCAGCAGTTTATCGAACGGGAGGAACGAGCAGTACTTC. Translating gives CASSLSNGRNEQYF.

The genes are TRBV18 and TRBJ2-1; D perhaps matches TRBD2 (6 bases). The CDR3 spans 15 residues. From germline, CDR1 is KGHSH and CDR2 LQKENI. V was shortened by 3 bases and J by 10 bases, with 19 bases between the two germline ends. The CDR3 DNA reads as TGTGCCAGCTCACCCCTCCGGGACGCCGGAGGGGAGCAGTTCTTC. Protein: CASSPLRDAGGEQFF.

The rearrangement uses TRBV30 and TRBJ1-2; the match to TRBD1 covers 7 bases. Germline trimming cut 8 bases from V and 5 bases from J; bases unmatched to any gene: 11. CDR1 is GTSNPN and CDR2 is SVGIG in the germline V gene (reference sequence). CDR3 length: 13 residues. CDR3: CARGWDRGYGYTF. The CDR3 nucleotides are TGTGCCCGAGGCTGGGACAGAGGGTATGGCTACACCTTC.

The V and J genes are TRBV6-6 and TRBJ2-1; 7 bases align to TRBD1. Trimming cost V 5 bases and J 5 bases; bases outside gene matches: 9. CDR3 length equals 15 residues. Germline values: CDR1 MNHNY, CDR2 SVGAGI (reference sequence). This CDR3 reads CASSRRQGQHNEQFF. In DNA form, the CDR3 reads TGTGCCAGCAGTCGACGACAGGGCCAACACAATGAGCAGTTCTTC.

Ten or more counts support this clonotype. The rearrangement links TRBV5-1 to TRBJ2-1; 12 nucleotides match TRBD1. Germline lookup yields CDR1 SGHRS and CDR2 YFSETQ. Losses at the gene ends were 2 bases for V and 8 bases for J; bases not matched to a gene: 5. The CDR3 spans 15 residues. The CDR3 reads CASSFSGTGGYEQFF. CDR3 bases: TGCGCCAGCAGCTTTTCCGGGACAGGGGGCTATGAGCAGTTCTTC.

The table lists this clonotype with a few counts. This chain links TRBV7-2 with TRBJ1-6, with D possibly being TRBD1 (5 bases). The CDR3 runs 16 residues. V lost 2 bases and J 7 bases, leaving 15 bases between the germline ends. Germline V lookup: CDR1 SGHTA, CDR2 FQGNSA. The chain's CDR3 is CASSLIPGQENSPLHF. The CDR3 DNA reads TGTGCCAGCAGCTTAATCCCCGGACAAGAAAATTCACCCCTCCACTTT.

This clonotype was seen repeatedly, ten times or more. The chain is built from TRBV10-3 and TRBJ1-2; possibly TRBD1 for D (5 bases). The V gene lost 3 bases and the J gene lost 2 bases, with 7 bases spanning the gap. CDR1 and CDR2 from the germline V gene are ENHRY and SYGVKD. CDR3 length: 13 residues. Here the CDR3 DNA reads TGTGCCATCAGTGAAAGGGGAAACTATGGCTACACCTTC. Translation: CAISERGNYGYTF.

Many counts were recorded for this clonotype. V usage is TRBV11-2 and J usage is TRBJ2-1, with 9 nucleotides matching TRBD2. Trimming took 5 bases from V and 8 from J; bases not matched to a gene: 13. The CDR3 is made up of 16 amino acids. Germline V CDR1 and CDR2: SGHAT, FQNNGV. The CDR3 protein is CASSPRVAGAWDEQFF. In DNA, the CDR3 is TGTGCCAGCAGCCCCAGGGTAGCGGGGGCCTGGGATGAGCAGTTCTTC.

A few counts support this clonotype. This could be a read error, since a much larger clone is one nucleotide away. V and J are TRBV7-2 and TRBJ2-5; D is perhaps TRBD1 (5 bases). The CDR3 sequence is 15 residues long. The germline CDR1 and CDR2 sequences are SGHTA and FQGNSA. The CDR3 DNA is TGTGCCAGCAGCTTAGGGTTGACAGCCCAAGAGACCCGGTACTTC. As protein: CASSLGLTAQETRYF. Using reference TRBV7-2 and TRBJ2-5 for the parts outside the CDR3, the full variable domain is GAGVSQSPSNKVTEKGKDVELRCDPISGHTALYWYRQSLGQGLEFLIYFQGNSAPDKSGLPSDRFSAERTGGSVSTLTIQRTQQEDSAVYLCASSLGLTAQETRYFGPGTRLLVL.

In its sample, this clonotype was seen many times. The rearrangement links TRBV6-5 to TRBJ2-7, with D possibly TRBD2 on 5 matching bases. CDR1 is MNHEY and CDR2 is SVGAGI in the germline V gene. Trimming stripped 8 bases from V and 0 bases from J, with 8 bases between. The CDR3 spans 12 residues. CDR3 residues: CASLANSYEQYF. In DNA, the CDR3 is TGTGCCAGCCTAGCTAACTCCTACGAGCAGTACTTC.

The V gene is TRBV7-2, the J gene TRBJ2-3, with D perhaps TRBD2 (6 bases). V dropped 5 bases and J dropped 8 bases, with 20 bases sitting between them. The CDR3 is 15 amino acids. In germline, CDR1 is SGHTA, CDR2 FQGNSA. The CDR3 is CASSAQPEVGSTQYF. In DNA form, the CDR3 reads TGTGCCAGCAGCGCCCAGCCGGAGGTCGGGAGTACGCAGTATTTT.

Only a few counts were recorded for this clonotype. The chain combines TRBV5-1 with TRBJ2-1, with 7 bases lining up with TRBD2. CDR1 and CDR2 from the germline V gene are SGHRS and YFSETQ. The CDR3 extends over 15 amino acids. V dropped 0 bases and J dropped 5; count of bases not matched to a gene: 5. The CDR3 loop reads CASSLAGGSHNEQFF. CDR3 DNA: TGCGCCAGCAGCTTGGCTGGCGGGAGTCACAATGAGCAGTTCTTC.

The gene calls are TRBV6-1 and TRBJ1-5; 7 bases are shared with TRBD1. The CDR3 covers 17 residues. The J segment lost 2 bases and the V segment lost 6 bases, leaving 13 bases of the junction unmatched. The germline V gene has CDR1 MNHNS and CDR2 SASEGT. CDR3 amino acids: CASSPWTGLQGNQPQHF. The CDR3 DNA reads TGTGCCAGCAGCCCCTGGACAGGCTTACAGGGCAATCAGCCCCAGCATTTT.

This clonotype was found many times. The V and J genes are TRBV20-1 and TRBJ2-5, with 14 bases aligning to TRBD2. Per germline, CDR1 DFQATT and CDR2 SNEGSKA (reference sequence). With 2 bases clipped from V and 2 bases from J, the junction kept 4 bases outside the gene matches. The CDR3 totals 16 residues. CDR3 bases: TGCAGTGCTAGACCTGGGACTAGCGGGGGACAAGAGACCCAGTACTTC. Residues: CSARPGTSGGQETQYF.